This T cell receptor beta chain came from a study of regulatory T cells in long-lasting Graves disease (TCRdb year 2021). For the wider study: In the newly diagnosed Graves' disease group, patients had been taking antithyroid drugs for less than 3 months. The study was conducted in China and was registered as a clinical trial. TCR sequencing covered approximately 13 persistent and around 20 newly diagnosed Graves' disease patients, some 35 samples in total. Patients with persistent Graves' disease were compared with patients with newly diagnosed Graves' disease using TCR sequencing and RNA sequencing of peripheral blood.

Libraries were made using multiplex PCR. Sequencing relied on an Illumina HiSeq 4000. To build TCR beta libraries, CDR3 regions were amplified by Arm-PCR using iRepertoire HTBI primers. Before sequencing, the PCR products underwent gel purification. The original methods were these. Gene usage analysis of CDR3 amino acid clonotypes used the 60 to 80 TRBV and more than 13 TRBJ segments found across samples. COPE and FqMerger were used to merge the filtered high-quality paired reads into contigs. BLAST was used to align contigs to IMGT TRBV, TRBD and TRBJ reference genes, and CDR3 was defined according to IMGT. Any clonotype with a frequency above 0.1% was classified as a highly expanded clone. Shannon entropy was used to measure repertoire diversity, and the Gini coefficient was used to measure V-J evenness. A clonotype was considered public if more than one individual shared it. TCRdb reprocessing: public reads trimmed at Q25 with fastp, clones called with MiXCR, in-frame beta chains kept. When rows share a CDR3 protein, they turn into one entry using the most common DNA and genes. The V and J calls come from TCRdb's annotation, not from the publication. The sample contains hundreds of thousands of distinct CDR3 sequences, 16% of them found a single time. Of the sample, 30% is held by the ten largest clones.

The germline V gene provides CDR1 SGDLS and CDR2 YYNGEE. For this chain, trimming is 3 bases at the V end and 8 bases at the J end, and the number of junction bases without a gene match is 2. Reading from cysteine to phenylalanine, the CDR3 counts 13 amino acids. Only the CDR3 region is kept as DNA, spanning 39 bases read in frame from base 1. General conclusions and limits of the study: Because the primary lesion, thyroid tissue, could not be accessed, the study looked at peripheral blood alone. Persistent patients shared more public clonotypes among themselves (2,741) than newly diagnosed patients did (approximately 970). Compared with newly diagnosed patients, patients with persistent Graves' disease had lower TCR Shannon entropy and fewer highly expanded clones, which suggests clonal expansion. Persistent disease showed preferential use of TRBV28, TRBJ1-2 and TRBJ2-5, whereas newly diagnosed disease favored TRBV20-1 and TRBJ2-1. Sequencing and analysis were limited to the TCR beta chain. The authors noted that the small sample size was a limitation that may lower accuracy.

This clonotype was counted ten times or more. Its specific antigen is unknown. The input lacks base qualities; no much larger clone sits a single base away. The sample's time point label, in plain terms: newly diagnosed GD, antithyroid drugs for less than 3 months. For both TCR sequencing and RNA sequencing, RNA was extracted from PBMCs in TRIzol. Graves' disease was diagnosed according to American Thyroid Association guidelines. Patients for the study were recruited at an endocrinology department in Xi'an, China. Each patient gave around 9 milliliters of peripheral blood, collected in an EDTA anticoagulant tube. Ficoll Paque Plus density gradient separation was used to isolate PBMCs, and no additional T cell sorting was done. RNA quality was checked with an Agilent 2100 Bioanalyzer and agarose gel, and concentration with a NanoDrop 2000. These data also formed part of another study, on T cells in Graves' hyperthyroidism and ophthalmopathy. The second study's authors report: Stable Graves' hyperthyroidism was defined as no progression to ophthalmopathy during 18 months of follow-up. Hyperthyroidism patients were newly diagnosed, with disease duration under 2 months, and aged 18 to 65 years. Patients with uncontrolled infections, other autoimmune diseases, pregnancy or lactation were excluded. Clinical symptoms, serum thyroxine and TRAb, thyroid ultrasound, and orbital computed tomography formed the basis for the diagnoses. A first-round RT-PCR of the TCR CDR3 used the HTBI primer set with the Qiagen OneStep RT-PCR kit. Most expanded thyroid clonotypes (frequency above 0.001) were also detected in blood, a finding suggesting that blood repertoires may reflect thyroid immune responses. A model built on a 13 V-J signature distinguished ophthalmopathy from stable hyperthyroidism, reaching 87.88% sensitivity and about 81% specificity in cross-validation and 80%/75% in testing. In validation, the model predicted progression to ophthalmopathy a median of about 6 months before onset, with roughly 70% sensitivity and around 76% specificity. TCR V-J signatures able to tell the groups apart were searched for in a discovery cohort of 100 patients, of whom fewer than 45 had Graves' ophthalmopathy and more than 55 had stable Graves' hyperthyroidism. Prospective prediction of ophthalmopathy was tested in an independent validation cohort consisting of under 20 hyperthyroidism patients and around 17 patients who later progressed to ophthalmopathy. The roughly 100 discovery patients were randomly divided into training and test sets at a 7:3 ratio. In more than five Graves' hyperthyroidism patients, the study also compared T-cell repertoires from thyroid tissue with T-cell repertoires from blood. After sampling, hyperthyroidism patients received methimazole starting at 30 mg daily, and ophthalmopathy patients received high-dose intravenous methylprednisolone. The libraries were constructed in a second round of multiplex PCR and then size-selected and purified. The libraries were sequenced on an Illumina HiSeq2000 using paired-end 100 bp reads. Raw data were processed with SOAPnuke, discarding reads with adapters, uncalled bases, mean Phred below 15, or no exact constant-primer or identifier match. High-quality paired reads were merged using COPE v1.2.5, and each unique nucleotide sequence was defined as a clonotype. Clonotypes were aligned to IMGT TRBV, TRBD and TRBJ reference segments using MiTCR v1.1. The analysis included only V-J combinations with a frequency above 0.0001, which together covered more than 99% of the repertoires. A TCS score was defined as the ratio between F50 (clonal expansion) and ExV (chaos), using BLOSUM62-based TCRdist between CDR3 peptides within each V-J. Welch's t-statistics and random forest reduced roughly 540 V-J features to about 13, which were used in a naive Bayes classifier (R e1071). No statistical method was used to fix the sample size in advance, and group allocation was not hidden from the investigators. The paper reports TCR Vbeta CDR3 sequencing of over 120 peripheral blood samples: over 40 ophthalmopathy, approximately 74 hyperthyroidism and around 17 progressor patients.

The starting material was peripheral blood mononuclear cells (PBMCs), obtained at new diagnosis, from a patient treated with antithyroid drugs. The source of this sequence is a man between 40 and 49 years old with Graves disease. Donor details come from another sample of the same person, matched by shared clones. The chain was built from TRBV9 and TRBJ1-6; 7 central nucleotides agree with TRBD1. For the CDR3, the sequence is CASSATGYSPLHF. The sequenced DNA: TGTGCCAGCAGCGCGACAGGGTATTCACCCCTCCACTTT.